Presented here are 9 T cell receptor beta chains from one specimen sequenced in a study of blood T cell repertoires in COVID-19. Profiled with immunoSEQ multiplex PCR; TCRdb holds only in-frame clones, not every one. The sample has roughly 200,000 clones; around 81% are singletons. Input material: peripheral blood. Receptors originate from a woman between 70 and 85 years old with acute or convalescent COVID-19.

The V call is TRBV5-8, the J call TRBJ2-1, with a tentative D call TRBD1 (5 bases). The CDR3 totals 15 residues. The V end lost 0 bases, the J end lost 0 bases, and 7 bases lay between the germline ends. CDR1 is SGHTS and CDR2 is YDEGEE in the germline V gene. Written as DNA, the CDR3 is TGTGCCAGCAGCTTGGGACAGAGCTCCTACAATGAGCAGTTCTTC. Its translation is CASSLGQSSYNEQFF.

This clone was recorded once. This chain joins TRBV6-5 and TRBJ1-1, with D uncertain. Trimming removed 7 bases at V and 4 bases at J, with 13 bases between. The CDR3 is 13 amino acids. Germline CDR1 MNHEY, CDR2 SVGAGI. The CDR3 coding sequence is TGTGCCAGCACTCAATTCCCGGGCACTGAAGCTTTCTTT. Translation: CASTQFPGTEAFF.

J is TRBJ2-1 and V is TRBV5-4, with 15 positions matching TRBD2. Germline CDR1 SGHNT, CDR2 YYREEE (reference sequence). V lost 4 bases, J lost 7 bases, and 3 bases stayed unmatched. CDR3 length equals 15 residues. CDR3 residues: CASSPGTSGRNEQFF. CDR3 in DNA: TGTGCCAGCAGCCCGGGGACTAGCGGGAGGAATGAGCAGTTCTTC.

The sample holds a few counts of this clone. The chain has TRBV9 and TRBJ2-7; maybe TRBD2 (5 bases). Germline values: CDR1 SGDLS, CDR2 YYNGEE. The CDR3 is made up of 13 amino acids. Trimming pared 4 bases from V and 2 bases from J, leaving 10 bases between. The CDR3 is CASSLGETYEQYF. The CDR3 bases are TGTGCCAGCAGCCTCGGGGAGACCTACGAGCAGTACTTC.

This clone was counted only a few times. The V and J genes are TRBV9 and TRBJ2-3; no firm D call. The V end lost 0 bases, the J end lost 6 bases, and 5 bases lay between the germline ends. Germline CDR1 and CDR2: SGDLS and YYNGEE. The CDR3 consists of 12 residues. The CDR3 bases are TGTGCCAGCAGCGTAGCCGCGGATACGCAGTATTTT. It codes for CASSVAADTQYF.

The rearrangement joins TRBV11-2 to TRBJ1-3, with D perhaps matching TRBD1 (6 bases). Germline lookup yields CDR1 SGHAT and CDR2 FQNNGV. The V end was cut by 5 bases, the J end by 4 bases, with 15 bases between. The length of the CDR3 is 15 residues. The CDR3 nucleotides read TGTGCCAGCAGCGCCAGGTCAGGGGACGGAAACACCATATATTTT. This sequence encodes CASSARSGDGNTIYF.

The chain uses TRBV7-2 and TRBJ2-7; 7 bases align to TRBD1. V was clipped by 3 bases and J by 4 bases; unmatched bases: 3. In germline, CDR1 is SGHTA, CDR2 FQGNSA. This CDR3 is 13 amino acids long. The chain's CDR3 is CASSFTGDYEQYF. CDR3 bases: TGTGCCAGCAGCTTTACAGGGGATTACGAGCAGTACTTC.

This chain links TRBV5-1 with TRBJ2-5; 7 bases line up with TRBD1. The V gene end was trimmed by 0 bases and the J gene end by 0 bases; junction bases not matched to a gene: 8. The CDR3 runs to 17 residues. Germline CDR1 SGHRS, CDR2 YFSETQ. The CDR3 coding sequence is TGCGCCAGCAGCTTGGGCAAAGCACAGGGGTACCAAGAGACCCAGTACTTC. Translated: CASSLGKAQGYQETQYF.

The V call is TRBV10-3, the J call TRBJ2-2, with 7 bases lining up with TRBD2. The CDR3 has 14 amino acids. Germline-derived CDR1 and CDR2 are ENHRY and SYGVKD. V was pared by 10 bases and J by 6 bases, with 11 bases of the junction left unmatched. In DNA form, the CDR3 reads TGTGCCACCCTTCGGGGGGAGTCCCCCGGGGAGCTGTTTTTT. This sequence encodes CATLRGESPGELFF.